One T cell receptor beta chain is described in this entry. This clonotype was seen a few times. Its antigen is still unknown. Within one base of it there is no much larger clone, and no base qualities were kept. The sample belongs to a study of CD8 T cells in ankylosing spondylitis (dated by TCRdb to the late 2010s). In terms of the full investigation: T cell receptor beta repertoires were profiled in healthy donors and ankylosing spondylitis patients so that disease-linked TCR variants could be found. The full study cohort comprised about 24 ankylosing spondylitis patients and about 110 healthy donors. Peripheral blood samples were taken, and synovial fluid was additionally collected from ankylosing spondylitis patients. Study-wide conclusions, independent of this receptor: Some motif variants had previously been reported in the synovial fluid and blood of reactive arthritis patients, which suggests shared mechanisms of disease initiation. A CD8+ phenotype was shown by the disease-linked clones, which were found at relatively low frequencies in peripheral blood. Significant enrichment of the disease-linked clones was reported in matched synovial fluid samples from ankylosing spondylitis patients. A TCR beta motif made up of several highly homologous amino acid variants appeared to be characteristic of blood from ankylosing spondylitis patients.

The germline V gene encodes CDR1 SGHTA and CDR2 FQGTGA. The CDR3, from cysteine to phenylalanine, totals 15 residues. Of all the DNA, just the CDR3 is kept, 45 bases in frame from base 1. At the junction V is shortened by 5 bases and J by 11 bases; bases outside the gene matches: 8. Reads for this sample came from an Illumina HiSeq 2500. Quantitative 5'-RACE with molecular barcodes was used to prepare TCR beta libraries. On the authors' methods: A new computational method, built on a probabilistic model of VDJ rearrangement, was used to identify disease-linked TCR variants. TCRdb reprocessing: public reads trimmed at Q25 with fastp, clones called with MiXCR, in-frame beta chains kept. Here each entry gathers all rows of one CDR3 protein and keeps the most common genes and DNA. For this entry, the V and J calls and clone size follow TCRdb and not the study's own pipeline. This sample has about 220,000 distinct CDR3 sequences in its table, and more than 25% of those were observed once. The ten largest clones represent 5% to 8% of the sample.

The sequence is built from TRBV7-3 and TRBJ2-1, and 14 bases in between align with TRBD2. Material for sequencing was blood, either unsorted or a sorted T cell fraction (not recorded which). This TCR was sampled from a male donor with ankylosing spondylitis or in good health (not recorded which). The CDR3: CASSQPGLAGAQQFF. The nucleotide sequence is TGTGCCAGCAGCCAGCCGGGACTAGCGGGGGCTCAGCAGTTCTTC.